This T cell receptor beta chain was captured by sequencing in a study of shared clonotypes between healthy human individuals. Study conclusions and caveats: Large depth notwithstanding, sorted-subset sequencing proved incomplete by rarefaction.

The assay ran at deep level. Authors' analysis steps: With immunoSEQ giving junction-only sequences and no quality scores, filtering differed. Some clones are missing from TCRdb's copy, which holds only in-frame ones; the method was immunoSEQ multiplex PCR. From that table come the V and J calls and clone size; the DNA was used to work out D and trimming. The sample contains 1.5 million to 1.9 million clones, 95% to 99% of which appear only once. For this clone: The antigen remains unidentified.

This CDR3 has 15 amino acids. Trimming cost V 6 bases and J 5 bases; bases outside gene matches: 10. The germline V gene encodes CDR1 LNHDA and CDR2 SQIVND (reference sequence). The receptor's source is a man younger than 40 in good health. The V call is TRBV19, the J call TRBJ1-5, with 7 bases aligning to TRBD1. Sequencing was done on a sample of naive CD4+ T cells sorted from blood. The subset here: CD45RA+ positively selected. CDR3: CASSLQGPLHQPQHF. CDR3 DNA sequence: TGTGCCAGTAGCCTACAGGGGCCTTTACATCAGCCCCAGCATTTT.